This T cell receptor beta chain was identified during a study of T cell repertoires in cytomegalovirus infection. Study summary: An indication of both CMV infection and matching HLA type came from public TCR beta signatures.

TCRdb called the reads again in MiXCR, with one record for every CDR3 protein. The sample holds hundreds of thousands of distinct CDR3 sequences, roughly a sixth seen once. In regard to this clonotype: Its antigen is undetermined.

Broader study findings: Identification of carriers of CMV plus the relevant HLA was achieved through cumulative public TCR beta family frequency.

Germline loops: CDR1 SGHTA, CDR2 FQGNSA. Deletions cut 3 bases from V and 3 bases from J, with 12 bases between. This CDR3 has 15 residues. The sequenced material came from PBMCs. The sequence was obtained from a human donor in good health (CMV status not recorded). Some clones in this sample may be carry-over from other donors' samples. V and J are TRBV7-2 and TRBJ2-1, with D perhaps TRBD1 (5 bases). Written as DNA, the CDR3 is TGTGCCAGCAGCTTCAGTCTTCAGGGCTACAATGAGCAGTTCTTC. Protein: CASSFSLQGYNEQFF.